This T cell receptor (beta chain) is from a study of blood T cell repertoires in COVID-19. Assay used: immunoSEQ multiplex PCR; TCRdb lists only in-frame clones, some missing. The sample contains more than 80,000 clones, 80% to 95% of which appear only once. CDR3 length: 13 residues. The junction had 1 base not matched to a gene; V was cut back by 1 base and J by 6 bases. CDR1 is LGHNA, CDR2 YSLEER, per germline. Those enrolled in Seattle joined during active infection and were followed longitudinally afterward. Sequenced: peripheral blood. This TCR came from a man younger than 35 with COVID-19, enrolled during active disease. The rearrangement uses TRBV4-3 and TRBJ2-7; 9 nucleotides line up with TRBD2. This CDR3 reads CASSQVSGSEQYF. The CDR3 DNA reads as TGCGCCAGCAGCCAAGTTAGCGGGAGCGAGCAGTACTTC.